The 10 T cell receptor beta chains below all came from one sample that was sequenced in a study of CD8 T cells in Susac syndrome. It was with random hexamers that roughly 0.5 to 1 ug RNA was reverse transcribed. TCRdb re-called the immunoSEQ multiplex PCR reads through MiXCR, storing one row per CDR3 protein. The sample comprises approximately 210,000 distinct CDR3 sequences, around 93% of which are singletons, and under 0.2% rests with the top ten. Material for sequencing was CD4+ T cells from PBMCs. These receptors were obtained from a human donor with Susac syndrome.

The chain couples TRBV7-9 to TRBJ1-6, with D uncertain. Germline CDR1 is SEHNR and CDR2 is FQNEAQ (reference sequence). Trimming pared 0 bases from V and 6 bases from J, leaving 6 bases between. The CDR3 loop spans 14 amino acids. DNA for the CDR3: TGTGCCAGCAGCTTAGCACTCTCTAATTCACCCCTCCACTTT. Translating gives CASSLALSNSPLHF.

The chain combines TRBV28 with TRBJ1-5; the D gene is possibly TRBD1 (5 bases). Germline lookup yields CDR1 MDHEN and CDR2 SYDVKM. V lost 6 bases and J 2 bases, leaving 17 bases between the germline ends. The CDR3 is 16 residues long. This CDR3 is CASRLSGGWGNQPQHF. In nucleotides, the CDR3 is TGTGCCAGCAGGTTAAGTGGGGGGTGGGGCAATCAGCCCCAGCATTTT.

The chain links TRBV5-6 to TRBJ1-5, with 7 bases that match TRBD1. The CDR3 contains 14 residues. The ends lost 0 bases at V and 7 bases at J; junction bases unmatched: 4. Germline loops: CDR1 SGHDT, CDR2 YYEEEE. This CDR3 is CASSLGTGGQPQHF. CDR3 bases: TGTGCCAGCAGCTTGGGGACAGGAGGACAGCCCCAGCATTTT.

The CDR3 is CAWGGLAGLEGYTF. CDR3 bases: TGTGCCTGGGGGGGTTTGGCGGGGCTCGAGGGCTACACCTTC. The genes are TRBV30 and TRBJ1-2; D is possibly TRBD1 (5 bases). In germline, CDR1 is GTSNPN, CDR2 SVGIG (reference sequence). The CDR3 has 14 amino acids. Trimming stripped 5 bases from V and 8 bases from J, with 21 bases between.

This sequence joins TRBV25-1 and TRBJ2-7; 7 bases agree with TRBD1. The V segment lost 6 bases and the J segment 6 bases; nucleotides outside the gene matches: 8. This CDR3 has 13 amino acids. Germline CDR1 reads MGHDK; CDR2 reads SYGVNS. Written as DNA, the CDR3 is TGTGCCAGCAGCCTAAGGACAGGAGGCGAGCAGTACTTC. Amino acid sequence: CASSLRTGGEQYF.

The chain couples TRBV4-3 to TRBJ2-5, with unresolved D. The length of the CDR3 is 14 residues. CDR1 and CDR2 (germline): LGHNA, YSLEER. Trimming took 0 bases from V and 4 from J, leaving 9 bases between them. CDR3 DNA sequence: TGCGCCAGCAGCCAAGACCAGGAAGGAGAGACCCAGTACTTC. As protein: CASSQDQEGETQYF.

The chain is built from TRBV4-2 and TRBJ1-1; D is possibly TRBD1 (5 bases). Germline V gene data show CDR1 as LGHNA and CDR2 as YNFKEQ. V was clipped by 7 bases and J by 0 bases, with 15 bases between them. This CDR3 region has 15 residues. CDR3 nucleotide sequence: TGTGCCAGCACTTCAGGGAGTGAGATGAACACTGAAGCTTTCTTT. Translating it yields CASTSGSEMNTEAFF.

V gene TRBV20-1 combines with J gene TRBJ2-3; the D is unclear. The CDR3 spans 13 residues. V was pared by 1 base and J by 4 bases, with 9 bases between. Germline CDR1 reads DFQATT; CDR2 reads SNEGSKA (reference sequence). The CDR3 sequence is CSARGISPDTQYF. CDR3 nucleotides: TGCAGTGCTAGAGGTATCTCCCCAGATACGCAGTATTTT.

CDR3 nucleotides: TGTGCCAGCAGTGAAGTGACAGACGGAGTCGGGACCCAGTACTTC. Its translation: CASSEVTDGVGTQYF. This chain connects TRBV2 to TRBJ2-5; perhaps TRBD1 as D (5 bases). The CDR3 totals 15 residues. Trimming shortened V by 1 base and J by 7 bases, and 16 bases separated the two germline ends. Germline-derived CDR1 and CDR2 are SNHLY and FYNNEI.

This sequence joins TRBV19 and TRBJ2-3; 7 bases map to TRBD1. The CDR3 has 15 amino acids. Per the germline V gene, CDR1 is LNHDA and CDR2 is SQIVND (reference sequence). Trimming at V came to 5 bases and at J to 2 bases, leaving 7 bases not matched to a gene. CDR3 loop: CASSRQGHYTDTQYF. The CDR3 DNA is TGTGCCAGTAGTCGACAGGGTCACTACACAGATACGCAGTATTTT.